This T cell receptor (beta chain) is from a study of T cells after yellow fever vaccination. The overall study: When fractions had low cell numbers, they were prepared with SMART-Seq v4 Ultra Low Input.

The CDR3 sequence is 14 residues long. Trimming removed 3 bases from V and 9 bases from J; junction bases left unmatched: 8. Germline V gene lookup returns CDR1 KGHSH and CDR2 LQKENI. Study-wide findings and caveats: It was a small share of clonotypes that appeared in both CD4 and CD8 compartments. Most clones from primary vaccination resurfaced after the booster (approximately 96% CD4, around 91% CD8). Secondary responses were weaker yet peaked faster, day 5 versus 15.

TCRdb re-derived calls from the 5' RACE reads in MiXCR, one entry per CDR3 protein. The table has 250,000 to 300,000 distinct CDR3 sequences, under 9% seen once; the top ten hold approximately 3.5%. This clonotype was counted a few times. Its matching antigen is unknown. Here the sequenced sample was CD4+ T cells sorted from PBMCs, taken 5 days after the yellow fever booster vaccination. The TCR comes from a man aged 18 to 29 who received the YFV17D yellow fever vaccine. The rearrangement uses TRBV18 and TRBJ2-1; 7 bases line up with TRBD2. The CDR3 nucleotides read TGTGCCAGCTCACCCGTCAGCGGGGAAGTTGAGCAGTTCTTC. Its translation is CASSPVSGEVEQFF.